This TCR beta chain was sequenced for a study of breast tumors, draining lymph nodes, adjacent tissues. MiXCR, run by TCRdb on the multiplex PCR reads, gives a single entry per CDR3 protein. In the table there are tens of thousands of distinct CDR3 sequences, roughly 30% of which are singletons. The CDR3 is 15 amino acids. CDR1 is LNHDA, CDR2 SQIVND, per germline (reference sequence). Trimming cost V 6 bases and J 2 bases, with 15 bases left between them. This clonotype was observed at least ten times. What it recognizes is unknown. Notes on the study in general: Findings are consistent with lymph node origin and intratumoral expansion of most tumor T cells. That most tumor T cells come from lymph nodes remained unproven. Luminal-like breast cancer showed significantly greater tumor-nontumor repertoire similarity than basal-like breast cancer did. Compared with lymph nodes, tumors were less diverse; compared with nontumor tissue, more.

The rearrangement joins TRBV19 to TRBJ2-3; either TRBD1 or TRBD2 may supply D (5 bases each). The sequence came from a female donor with breast cancer. Some clones in this sample may be carry-over from other donors' samples. The sample was breast tumor tissue. In nucleotides, the CDR3 is TGTGCCAGTAGCCCCACCGGGACCAACACAGATACGCAGTATTTT. Translation: CASSPTGTNTDTQYF.